This is a list of T cell receptor beta chains from one sample in a study of cytomegalovirus exposure and HLA in healthy donors. The table came from immunoSEQ multiplex PCR; TCRdb's copy has only in-frame clones and leaves some out. The profile shows 200,000 to 250,000 clones, 77% of them singletons. The source material was PBMCs. These receptors were taken from a woman in her sixties in good health and CMV-seropositive. Each CDR3 is given with its conserved first and last residue. D genes are given only for firm matches. Part of the rows lack a size; the others show once, few, many or a class for expanded clones.

CDR3,DNA,D,V,length,size,J
CASNKREGDQPQHF,TGTGCCAGTAACAAAAGAGAAGGGGATCAGCCCCAGCATTTT,NA,TRBV19,14,NA,TRBJ1-5
CASSEGQTPQETQYF,TGTGCCAGCAGTGAAGGGCAGACACCCCAAGAGACCCAGTACTTC,NA,TRBV2,15,NA,TRBJ2-5
CASSPRGSYNEQFF,TGTGCCAGCAGCCCCCGCGGATCCTACAATGAGCAGTTCTTC,NA,TRBV9,14,few,TRBJ2-1
CASSSIENSYNEQFF,TGTGCCAGCAGTTCCATAGAAAATTCCTACAATGAGCAGTTCTTC,NA,TRBV27,15,NA,TRBJ2-1
CASSNYRGRGNTIYF,TGTGCCAGCAGTAACTACAGGGGGCGCGGAAACACCATATATTTT,TRBD1,TRBV6-5,15,NA,TRBJ1-3
CASSIPGSPGYTF,TGTGCCAGCAGCATCCCCGGGTCGCCAGGCTACACCTTC,NA,TRBV7-2,13,NA,TRBJ1-2
CASREKATGDYNEQFF,TGTGCCAGTAGGGAAAAGGCGACAGGGGATTACAATGAGCAGTTCTTC,TRBD1,TRBV19,16,few,TRBJ2-1
CASSQLAVMNTEAFF,TGCGCCAGCAGCCAACTGGCAGTCATGAACACTGAAGCTTTCTTT,NA,TRBV4-1,15,few,TRBJ1-1
CASSQDRASRELFF,TGCGCCAGCTCTCAAGACAGGGCTAGCCGGGAGCTGTTTTTT,TRBD1,TRBV5-1,14,once,TRBJ2-2
CASNPTRTGWNEKLFF,TGTGCCAGCAATCCAACCCGGACAGGGTGGAATGAAAAACTGTTTTTT,TRBD1,TRBV2,16,NA,TRBJ1-4
CAISVTSGSYEQYF,TGTGCCATCAGTGTCACTAGCGGGAGCTACGAGCAGTACTTC,TRBD2,TRBV10-3,14,NA,TRBJ2-7
CASSSARTGELFF,TGTGCCAGCTCATCGGCTAGAACCGGGGAGCTGTTTTTT,NA,TRBV18,13,NA,TRBJ2-2
CASSPAQGSGNTIYF,TGTGCCAGCAGCCCTGCGCAGGGATCTGGAAACACCATATATTTT,NA,TRBV7-6,15,NA,TRBJ1-3
CASSLFGPGLAGSYEQYF,TGTGCCAGCAGTTTATTTGGCCCCGGGCTAGCGGGCTCCTACGAGCAGTACTTC,TRBD2,TRBV27,18,NA,TRBJ2-7
CSVLFGTAETQYF,TGCAGCGTTCTGTTCGGGACAGCAGAGACCCAGTACTTC,TRBD1,TRBV29-1,13,NA,TRBJ2-5
CASQPQATTDTQYF,TGCGCCAGCCAGCCTCAGGCGACCACAGATACGCAGTATTTT,NA,TRBV5-1,14,NA,TRBJ2-3
CATGKTGTYEQYF,TGTGCCACCGGAAAAACCGGGACTTACGAGCAGTACTTC,NA,TRBV6-1,13,NA,TRBJ2-7
CASSLGTSGGAIETQYF,TGTGCCAGCAGCTTAGGGACTAGCGGGGGGGCGATCGAGACCCAGTACTTC,TRBD2,TRBV9,17,NA,TRBJ2-5
CASRSDSFTGELFF,TGTGCCAGCAGATCTGACAGCTTCACCGGGGAGCTGTTTTTT,NA,TRBV6-5,14,NA,TRBJ2-2
CASSLYRDEQYF,TGTGCCAGCAGTTTATACAGGGACGAGCAGTACTTC,NA,TRBV28,12,NA,TRBJ2-7
CASSLTDTQYF,TGTGCCAGCAGCCTTACAGATACGCAGTATTTT,NA,TRBV2,11,NA,TRBJ2-3
CTSSQDLVRRGADTQYF,TGCACCAGCAGCCAAGATCTTGTTAGGAGGGGCGCAGATACGCAGTATTTT,NA,TRBV1,17,NA,TRBJ2-3
CASSFGLAGQETQYF,TGCGCCAGCAGCTTCGGTCTAGCGGGGCAAGAGACCCAGTACTTC,TRBD2,TRBV5-1,15,NA,TRBJ2-5
CASRPRVTDTQYF,TGTGCCAGCAGACCCCGGGTCACAGATACGCAGTATTTT,NA,TRBV6-6,13,NA,TRBJ2-3
CASSLYRDQETQYF,TGTGCCAGCAGCTTATACAGGGACCAAGAGACCCAGTACTTC,NA,TRBV5-4,14,few,TRBJ2-5
CASSFGGGGEQFF,TGTGCCAGCAGTTTTGGAGGGGGCGGTGAGCAGTTCTTC,NA,TRBV27,13,NA,TRBJ2-1
CASSQTLLRDSYEQYF,TGTGCCAGCAGCCAAACCCTACTACGGGACTCCTACGAGCAGTACTTC,NA,TRBV4-2,16,NA,TRBJ2-7
CASSRTGGYGYTF,TGTGCCAGCAGTCGGACAGGCGGCTATGGCTACACCTTC,TRBD1,TRBV27,13,NA,TRBJ1-2
CSVVAHADTEAFF,TGCAGCGTGGTGGCCCACGCGGACACTGAAGCTTTCTTT,NA,TRBV29-1,13,NA,TRBJ1-1
CASSQDLGGTAGETQYF,TGTGCCAGCAGCCAAGATCTTGGGGGGACGGCCGGAGAGACCCAGTACTTC,NA,TRBV4-2,17,NA,TRBJ2-5
CASSQDGGIYGYTF,TGTGCCAGCAGCCAAGACGGGGGGATCTATGGCTACACCTTC,NA,TRBV4-2,14,few,TRBJ1-2